Below, 30 T cell receptor beta chains from the same sample are listed, as sequenced in a study of Graves' ophthalmopathy and Graves' hyperthyroidism. The TCR beta CDR3 regions underwent amplification from RNA transcripts. RT-PCR with HTBI primers came first, then second-round multiplex PCR. TCRdb processed the multiplex PCR reads anew with MiXCR; each CDR3 protein has one entry. The sample lists hundreds of thousands of distinct CDR3 sequences; over 15% were seen once. Sequences were obtained from peripheral blood. All receptors derive from a woman between 18 and 29 years old with stable Graves' hyperthyroidism.

This clonotype has ten or more counts. The chain joins TRBV11-3 to TRBJ2-5; D might be TRBD1 (6 bases). The CDR3 covers 15 residues. V was pared by 3 bases and J by 5 bases, with 16 bases between. Germline V CDR1 and CDR2: SGHNT, YENEEA. CDR3 sequence: CASSFTQGWAETQYF. CDR3 coding DNA: TGTGCCAGCAGCTTCACACAGGGATGGGCGGAGACCCAGTACTTC.

In this sample, this clonotype turned up many times. At one end the junction does not follow the germline gene, possibly because of a read error. The chain has TRBV6-2 or TRBV6-3 and TRBJ1-2; D gene uncertain. Germline lookup yields CDR1 MNHEY and CDR2 SVGEGT. CDR3 length: 12 residues. CDR3 in DNA: TGTGCCAGCAGTTACCCCGGACTAGAGACATACTTC. It specifies CASSYPGLETYF.

This clonotype appeared many times. V usage is TRBV24-1 and J usage is TRBJ1-5, with a tentative D call TRBD1 (6 bases). This CDR3 spans 15 amino acids. The V gene lost 3 bases and the J gene lost 4 bases, with 12 bases spanning the gap. Germline CDR1 is KGHDR and CDR2 is SFDVKD. Here the CDR3 DNA reads TGTGCCACCAGTGATCCAGGGGATGGGAATCAGCCCCAGCATTTT. Its protein is CATSDPGDGNQPQHF.

In this sample, this clonotype turned up many times. This chain joins TRBV13 and TRBJ2-5; 9 positions agree with TRBD1. This CDR3 is built from 16 residues. Per germline, CDR1 PRHDT and CDR2 FYEKMQ (reference sequence). Losses at the gene ends were 3 bases for V and 2 bases for J; bases not matched to a gene: 7. CDR3 region: CASSFLGTGHQETQYF. In DNA form, the CDR3 reads TGTGCCAGCAGCTTCCTTGGGACAGGGCATCAAGAGACCCAGTACTTC.

This clonotype was detected only a few times. The rearrangement joins TRBV6-2 or TRBV6-3 to TRBJ2-7; the D gene could be TRBD1 or TRBD2 (5 bases each). Trimming cost V 9 bases and J 4 bases, with 13 bases left between them. CDR3 length equals 12 residues. Germline lookup yields CDR1 MNHEY and CDR2 SVGEGT. The CDR3 coding sequence is TGTGCCAGTACCGGGACGGCTTACGAGCAGTACTTC. This encodes CASTGTAYEQYF.

This clonotype was recorded many times. The chain employs TRBV5-1 and TRBJ1-1; D is ambiguous. The germline V gene has CDR1 SGHRS and CDR2 YFSETQ. V gave up 3 bases and J gave up 1 base, with 10 bases separating them. The CDR3 totals 14 residues. The CDR3 nucleotides read TGCGCCAGCAGCTCTACCTTGGGGAACACTGAAGCTTTCTTT. It specifies CASSSTLGNTEAFF.

At least ten counts were recorded for this clonotype. V gene TRBV29-1 combines with J gene TRBJ2-7; no firm D call. The CDR3 contains 12 residues. V was shortened by 5 bases and J by 0 bases, with 8 bases between the two germline ends. The germline V gene encodes CDR1 SQVTM and CDR2 ANQGSEA. CDR3 bases: TGCAGCGTTCAAGGCAACTCCTACGAGCAGTACTTC. This sequence encodes CSVQGNSYEQYF.

Ten or more counts support this clonotype. The rearrangement uses TRBV24-1 and TRBJ1-2; 7 bases align to TRBD1. Germline CDR1 is KGHDR and CDR2 is SFDVKD. Losses at the gene ends were 4 bases for V and 3 bases for J; bases not matched to a gene: 10. The CDR3 length is 16 residues. The CDR3 protein is CATSDPARRGDYGYTF. The CDR3, as DNA: TGTGCCACCAGTGACCCCGCCCGCAGGGGGGACTATGGCTACACCTTC.

There are many counts of this clonotype. The gene calls are TRBV25-1 and TRBJ1-2; tentatively, D is TRBD1 (5 bases). Trimming removed 3 bases at V and 6 bases at J, with 8 bases between. This CDR3 spans 12 amino acids. Germline V gene data show CDR1 as MGHDK and CDR2 as SYGVNS. CDR3 DNA: TGTGCCAGCAGTGAGTTAGGGGATGGCTACACCTTC. Amino acid sequence: CASSELGDGYTF.

The chain employs TRBV6-4 and TRBJ1-2; 7 bases are a match to TRBD1. Losses at the gene ends were 6 bases for V and 2 bases for J; bases not matched to a gene: 15. From germline, CDR1 is MRHNA and CDR2 SNTAGT. There are 17 residues in the CDR3. This chain's CDR3 is CASSDRRDRQINYGYTF. The CDR3 nucleotides read TGTGCCAGCAGCGACAGGCGGGACAGACAGATAAACTATGGCTACACCTTC.

This clonotype was counted at least ten times. The V call is TRBV11-2, the J call TRBJ1-5; D unclear. V lost 0 bases to trimming and J lost 5 bases, with 5 bases between them. The CDR3 has 13 amino acids. The germline CDR1 and CDR2 sequences are SGHAT and FQNNGV. The CDR3 spells CASSLDVDQPQHF. The CDR3 coding sequence is TGTGCCAGCAGCTTAGACGTAGATCAGCCCCAGCATTTT.

This clonotype was counted at least ten times. The V gene is TRBV6-5, the J gene TRBJ1-1, with a tentative D call TRBD1 (5 bases). This CDR3 has 12 amino acids. Germline CDR1 and CDR2: MNHEY and SVGAGI. Trimming stripped 4 bases from V and 7 bases from J, with 10 bases between. The CDR3 region is CASSFITGEAFF. The DNA for the CDR3 is TGTGCCAGCAGTTTCATTACAGGTGAAGCTTTCTTT.

The rearrangement uses TRBV7-2 and TRBJ2-6; maybe TRBD2 (5 bases). Germline V CDR1 and CDR2: SGHTA, FQGNSA. The length of the CDR3 is 16 residues. V lost 0 bases and J 2 bases, leaving 8 bases between the germline ends. CDR3 sequence (DNA): TGTGCCAGCAGCTTAGCCGCGGGCCCTGGGGCCAACGTCCTGACTTTC. Protein product: CASSLAAGPGANVLTF.

This clonotype showed up many times. DNA of the CDR3: TGCGCCAGCAAGGTGCTAGCGGGGGGGCTGCAAGAGACCCAGTACTTC. Residues: CASKVLAGGLQETQYF. J is TRBJ2-5 and V is TRBV10-2; 12 bases agree with TRBD2. Per germline, CDR1 WSHSY and CDR2 SAAADI. V was clipped by 7 bases and J by 2 bases; unmatched bases: 8. This CDR3 region has 16 residues.

This clonotype has only a few counts. The chain employs TRBV28 and TRBJ2-2; 8 bases are shared with TRBD1. V lost 7 bases to trimming and J lost 4 bases; unmatched junction nucleotides: 8. Germline loops: CDR1 MDHEN, CDR2 SYDVKM. This CDR3 contains 15 residues. In nucleotides, the CDR3 is TGTGCCAGCACCTTGGACAGGGTGCCCACCGGGGAGCTGTTTTTT. It is translated as CASTLDRVPTGELFF.

This clonotype was recorded many times. The V gene is TRBV12-3 or TRBV12-4, the J gene TRBJ2-5; D unclear. The CDR3 has 14 residues. V lost 2 bases to trimming and J lost 5 bases, with 12 bases between them. The chain's CDR3 is CASSLNVGDETQYF. In DNA, the CDR3 is TGTGCCAGCAGTTTAAACGTTGGGGATGAGACCCAGTACTTC.

This clonotype has a handful of counts. This rearrangement joins TRBV29-1 to TRBJ1-1, with 8 positions matching TRBD1. The CDR3 is 14 amino acids. Trimming removed 5 bases from V and 0 bases from J; junction bases left unmatched: 5. Per germline, CDR1 SQVTM and CDR2 ANQGSEA. The CDR3 loop reads CSVFTGGLNTEAFF. The CDR3 DNA sequence: TGCAGCGTTTTTACAGGGGGTTTGAACACTGAAGCTTTCTTT.

This clonotype appeared many times. V is TRBV6-5 and J is TRBJ1-2; 7 bases fit TRBD1. There are 16 residues in the CDR3. J was trimmed by 5 bases and V by 0 bases; bases with no gene match: 9. Germline lookup yields CDR1 MNHEY and CDR2 SVGAGI. The CDR3 spells CASSYSSTGAGYGYTF. As DNA, the CDR3 is TGTGCCAGCAGTTACTCATCAACAGGGGCGGGGTATGGCTACACCTTC.

This clonotype was counted ten times or more. The chain uses TRBV6-1 and TRBJ2-2, with D perhaps matching TRBD2 (6 bases). V shed 6 bases and J shed 6 bases, with 14 bases lying between them. The length of the CDR3 is 14 residues. CDR1 MNHNS and CDR2 SASEGT come from the germline V gene. The CDR3 sequence is CASSRDFKAGELFF. The CDR3 region has the DNA TGTGCCAGCAGCCGGGACTTTAAGGCCGGGGAGCTGTTTTTT.

This clonotype has more than one count but fewer than ten. The J gene is TRBJ1-1, the V gene TRBV6-1; the D gene is possibly TRBD1 (6 bases). V dropped 6 bases and J dropped 3 bases, with 17 bases sitting between them. CDR3 size: 15 residues. In germline, CDR1 is MNHNS, CDR2 SASEGT. The CDR3 loop is CASRTRTVGDTEAFF. DNA for the CDR3: TGTGCCAGCAGGACGCGGACAGTAGGGGACACTGAAGCTTTCTTT.

Worth noting for this clonotype: This may be a read error, as it is one base from a much larger clone. The chain couples TRBV12-3 or TRBV12-4 to TRBJ2-5; D may be TRBD2 (5 bases). This CDR3 is 12 amino acids long. The CDR3 nucleotides are TGTGCCAGCAGTTTAGGGAGGACGACCCGGTACTTC. Translated: CASSLGRTTRYF.

This clonotype was counted many times. The chain uses TRBV19 and TRBJ1-1; 8 nucleotides line up with TRBD1. V dropped 9 bases and J dropped 5; count of bases not matched to a gene: 8. The CDR3 is made up of 13 amino acids. From germline, CDR1 is LNHDA and CDR2 SQIVND (reference sequence). The CDR3 region is CASLTGEMTEAFF. CDR3 nucleotides: TGTGCCAGCCTGACAGGGGAGATGACTGAAGCTTTCTTT.

In this sample, this clonotype turned up many times. This chain uses TRBV3-1 with TRBJ1-6; TRBD1 matches at 8 bases. J lost 7 bases, V lost 1 base, and 3 bases had no gene match. Germline CDR1 and CDR2: LGHDT and YNNKEL (reference sequence). The CDR3 totals 15 residues. The CDR3 is CASSQGRTGNSPLHF. In DNA, the CDR3 is TGTGCCAGCAGCCAAGGACGGACAGGGAATTCACCCCTCCACTTT.

This clonotype was seen more than once but under ten times. V usage is TRBV19 and J usage is TRBJ1-3, with 10 positions matching TRBD1. Trimming took 0 bases from V and 3 from J; bases not matched to a gene: 14. Germline lookup yields CDR1 LNHDA and CDR2 SQIVND (reference sequence). This CDR3 has 20 residues. The CDR3 DNA reads as TGTGCCAGTAGTATAGATCGTGGGGACAGGGGTCCCCATCATGGAAACACCATATATTTT. This translates into CASSIDRGDRGPHHGNTIYF. Complete variable domain (other parts from reference TRBV19 and TRBJ1-3): DGGITQSPKYLFRKEGQNVTLSCEQNLNHDAMYWYRQDPGQGLRLIYYSQIVNDFQKGDIAEGYSVSREKKESFPLTVTSAQKNPTAFYLCASSIDRGDRGPHHGNTIYFGEGSWLTVV.

This clonotype has at least ten counts. The chain is built from TRBV6-5 and TRBJ2-5, with 8 bases fitting TRBD1. Germline CDR1 is MNHEY and CDR2 is SVGAGI. The length of the CDR3 is 15 residues. The V gene end was trimmed by 6 bases and the J gene end by 4 bases; junction bases not matched to a gene: 10. CDR3 DNA: TGTGCCAGCAGCTCCCGGGACAGGACCGGAGAGACCCAGTACTTC. Amino acid sequence: CASSSRDRTGETQYF.

In its sample, this clonotype was seen many times. The V gene is TRBV4-1, the J gene TRBJ1-5; no reliable D call. The CDR3 sequence is 15 residues long. Germline CDR1 reads MGHRA; CDR2 reads YSYEKL. The V end was cut by 3 bases, the J end by 3 bases, with 12 bases between. The DNA for the CDR3 is TGCGCCAGCAGCCACGCGCTGGGAGCCAATCAGCCCCAGCATTTT. Translation gives CASSHALGANQPQHF.

This clonotype has a count of ten or more. The genes are TRBV11-2 and TRBJ1-2, with D possibly matching TRBD1 (6 bases). Germline CDR1 SGHAT, CDR2 FQNNGV. The CDR3 consists of 15 residues. Trimming took 0 bases from V and 4 from J, leaving 12 bases between them. The chain's CDR3 is CASSLDTGMIYGYTF. CDR3 in DNA: TGTGCCAGCAGCTTAGACACAGGGATGATCTATGGCTACACCTTC.

This clonotype was counted a few times. Just one base apart from a much larger clone, this may be a read error. The rearrangement joins TRBV12-3 or TRBV12-4 to TRBJ2-4, with 9 bases aligning to TRBD1. CDR3 length: 14 residues. With V trimmed by 6 bases and J by 8 bases, 8 bases remained unmatched. CDR3 amino acids: CASSLDRGVHIQYF. CDR3 sequence (DNA): TGTGCCAGCAGCTTGGACAGGGGTGTGCACATTCAGTACTTC.

This chain connects TRBV7-2 to TRBJ2-4; D possibly corresponds to TRBD1 (6 bases). V lost 7 bases and J lost 0, with 19 bases in between. Germline CDR1 is SGHTA and CDR2 is FQGNSA. The CDR3 consists of 17 residues. The CDR3 nucleotides are TGTGCCAGCAACGAAAGGGGGACCCCTCTAGCCAAAAACATTCAGTACTTC. This gives the protein CASNERGTPLAKNIQYF.

This clonotype occurred many times. The chain employs TRBV3-1 and TRBJ2-7, with a tentative D call TRBD2 (5 bases). Trimming took 3 bases from V and 1 from J, leaving 7 bases between them. The CDR3 length is 13 residues. Germline CDR1 LGHDT, CDR2 YNNKEL (reference sequence). This CDR3 is CASSQRASYEQYF. The CDR3 region has the DNA TGTGCCAGCAGCCAGAGGGCTTCCTACGAGCAGTACTTC.